The 23 T cell receptor beta chains below all came from one sample that was sequenced in a study of post-analysis software for immune sequencing data. Broader study findings: Patients showed TRBV5-6, TRBV5-1 and TRBV20-1 among five TRBV segments more frequent than in controls.

The antigens these receptors bind are not known. Sequencing libraries made from TCR beta cDNA carried unique molecular identifiers. MiXCR, run by TCRdb on the PCR reads, gives a single entry per CDR3 protein. The sample records a few hundred thousand distinct CDR3 sequences, about 38% being singletons. The material sequenced was blood. Receptors were obtained from a girl aged 10 to 17 with multiple sclerosis.

This clonotype was found many times. J is TRBJ2-5 and V is TRBV18; 12 bases align to TRBD2. Germline CDR1 reads KGHSH; CDR2 reads LQKENI. This CDR3 is built from 16 residues. Trimming removed 6 bases from V and 1 base from J; junction bases left unmatched: 6. Here the CDR3 reads CASSPRTSGTQETQYF. The CDR3 DNA reads as TGTGCCAGCTCGCCCCGGACTAGCGGGACCCAAGAGACCCAGTACTTC.

Concerning this clonotype itself: A much bigger clone sits one base away, suggesting this may be a read error. The chain carries TRBV7-2 and TRBJ2-4; possibly TRBD2 for D (6 bases). The CDR3 loop spans 13 amino acids. V shed 6 bases and J shed 6 bases, with 12 bases lying between them. Germline V gene data show CDR1 as SGHTA and CDR2 as FQGNSA. CDR3 loop: CASSSRRGNIQYF. The CDR3 bases are TGTGCCAGCAGTTCGAGGCGGGGAAACATTCAGTACTTC. Filled out from reference TRBV7-2 and TRBJ2-4, the complete variable domain reads GAGVSQSPSNKVTEKGKDVELRCDPISGHTALYWYRQSLGQGLEFLIYFQGNSAPDKSGLPSDRFSAERTGGSVSTLTIQRTQQEDSAVYLCASSSRRGNIQYFGAGTRLSVL.

This clonotype was counted many times. This rearrangement joins TRBV12-3 or TRBV12-4 to TRBJ2-3; TRBD2 might be the D (6 bases). V gave up 2 bases and J gave up 8 bases, with 14 bases separating them. CDR3 length: 14 residues. CDR3 loop: CASSLSPSAGTQYF. CDR3 nucleotide sequence: TGTGCCAGCAGTTTATCCCCTAGCGCTGGTACGCAGTATTTT.

In DNA, the CDR3 is TGTGCCAGCAGCCAAGGGCTGGCAGCGGGGGACCAAGAGACCCAGTACTTC. It translates to CASSQGLAAGDQETQYF. The genes are TRBV3-1 and TRBJ2-5; TRBD2 matches at 8 bases. V shed 1 base, J shed 0 bases, and the junction held 7 bases outside the gene matches. Germline CDR1 reads LGHDT; CDR2 reads YNNKEL (reference sequence). The CDR3 runs 17 residues.

Of note for this clonotype: This may be a read error, as it is one base from a much larger clone. The gene calls are TRBV28 and TRBJ1-5, with 11 bases identical to TRBD1. The ends lost 1 base at V and 5 bases at J; junction bases unmatched: 10. CDR3 length: 18 residues. The germline gives CDR1 MDHEN, CDR2 SYDVKM. CDR3 residues: CASSLSPGTGGNDQPQHF. CDR3 DNA sequence: TGTGCCAGCAGTTTATCACCCGGGACAGGGGGTAACGATCAGCCCCAGCATTTT.

A remark on this clonotype: This may arise from a read error, as a much more abundant clone is one base away. The chain employs TRBV4-2 and TRBJ2-3; D perhaps matches TRBD2 (6 bases). V was pared by 2 bases and J by 4 bases, with 13 bases between. CDR3 length equals 15 residues. CDR1 LGHNA and CDR2 YNFKEQ come from the germline V gene. The DNA for the CDR3 is TGTGCCAGCAGCCAATGGGCTAGCGAGGCAGATACGCAGTATTTT. Its protein product is CASSQWASEADTQYF.

The sample holds many counts of this clonotype. The chain carries TRBV25-1 and TRBJ1-5; 9 bases agree with TRBD1. From germline, CDR1 is MGHDK and CDR2 SYGVNS. This CDR3 is built from 15 residues. J lost 3 bases, V lost 3 bases, and 3 bases had no gene match. The CDR3 here is CASSEDRGPNQPQHF. The CDR3 DNA follows: TGTGCCAGCAGTGAGGACAGGGGTCCCAATCAGCCCCAGCATTTT.

This clonotype was detected ten times or more. The rearrangement joins TRBV20-1 to TRBJ2-1, with D possibly matching TRBD2 (5 bases). The CDR3 is made up of 12 amino acids. V lost 6 bases, J lost 9 bases, and 15 bases lay in between. Germline CDR1 reads DFQATT; CDR2 reads SNEGSKA (reference sequence). In DNA, the CDR3 is TGCAGTGCCCTGGAGGAGGCTCGTGAGCAGTTCTTC. Protein sequence: CSALEEAREQFF.

This clonotype has at least ten counts. The chain combines TRBV7-9 with TRBJ2-3; the D call may be TRBD1 or TRBD2 (6 bases each). This CDR3 is 16 amino acids long. Trimming shortened V by 4 bases and J by 6 bases, and 20 bases separated the two germline ends. Germline loops: CDR1 SEHNR, CDR2 FQNEAQ (reference sequence). This CDR3 reads CASSSGAVLTEDTQYF. The DNA of the CDR3 is TGTGCCAGCAGCTCGGGGGCTGTGTTAACTGAGGATACGCAGTATTTT. Full variable domain (remainder filled in from reference TRBV7-9 and TRBJ2-3): DTGVSQNPRHKITKRGQNVTFRCDPISEHNRLYWYRQTLGQGPEFLTYFQNEAQLEKSRLLSDRFSAERPKGSFSTLEIQRTEQGDSAMYLCASSSGAVLTEDTQYFGPGTRLTVL.

This clonotype was observed many times. The chain carries TRBV7-3 and TRBJ2-1; a possible D gene is TRBD1 (5 bases). This CDR3 has 16 residues. CDR1 and CDR2 (germline): SGHTA, FQGTGA. V shed 6 bases and J shed 5 bases, with 20 bases lying between them. The CDR3 region has the DNA TGTGCCAGCAGTCCAGGGATGTCCATTGTCGACAATGAGCAGTTCTTC. It codes for CASSPGMSIVDNEQFF.

In its sample, this clonotype was seen many times. J is TRBJ1-6 and V is TRBV28; TRBD1 matches 8 bases. V trimming: 8 bases; J trimming: 7 bases; junction bases outside the gene matches: 10. This CDR3 spans 15 amino acids. CDR1 and CDR2 from the germline V gene are MDHEN and SYDVKM. In DNA form, the CDR3 reads TGTGCCAGCCTCCTGCAGGGGGCGGACAATTCACCCCTCCACTTT. As protein: CASLLQGADNSPLHF.

CDR3 amino acids: CASSHGAMNTEAFF. The CDR3, as DNA: TGTGCCAGCAGCCACGGGGCTATGAACACTGAAGCTTTCTTT. This rearrangement joins TRBV3-1 to TRBJ1-1, with D maybe TRBD1 (5 bases). V gave up 3 bases and J gave up 0 bases, with 8 bases separating them. Germline lookup yields CDR1 LGHDT and CDR2 YNNKEL (reference sequence). The CDR3 has 14 residues.

The CDR3 here is CASSPPAQGYGYTF. CDR3 in DNA: TGTGCCAGCTCACCACCGGCACAGGGGTATGGCTACACCTTC. The J gene is TRBJ1-2, the V gene TRBV18; 7 bases line up with TRBD1. J gave up 5 bases and V 0 bases, and 3 bases lay outside the gene matches. The CDR3 extends over 14 amino acids. Germline assignment: CDR1 KGHSH and CDR2 LQKENI.

About this clonotype itself: At one boundary the junction diverges from the germline segment, which might be a read error. The V and J genes are TRBV20-1 and TRBJ2-5; D is undetermined. Looked up from germline, CDR1 is DFQATT and CDR2 is SNEGSKA (reference sequence). This CDR3 has 13 amino acids. The CDR3 sequence: CSARVGYQEAQYF. CDR3 nucleotides: TGCAGTGCTAGAGTGGGGTACCAAGAGGCCCAGTACTTC.

Regarding this clonotype: With a much larger clone just one base away, this may be a read error. The genes are TRBV6-1 and TRBJ2-7; the D gene could be TRBD1 or TRBD2 (5 bases each). Trimming shortened V by 2 bases and J by 12 bases, and 14 bases separated the two germline ends. Germline V gene lookup returns CDR1 MNHNS and CDR2 SASEGT. The CDR3 runs 12 residues. The CDR3 loop reads CASSESRWDRYF. The CDR3 DNA follows: TGTGCCAGCAGTGAAAGTCGGTGGGACCGGTACTTC.

In regard to this clonotype: It may be a read error: a sequence one base away is much more abundant. The chain uses TRBV5-1 and TRBJ2-6; tentative D call: TRBD1 (5 bases). The germline V gene encodes CDR1 SGHRS and CDR2 YFSETQ. The CDR3 is 15 amino acids. In nucleotides, the CDR3 is TGCGCCAGCAGCGGCCAGGGTACTGGGGCCAGCGTCCTGACTTTC. Translation: CASSGQGTGASVLTF.

This chain uses TRBV19 with TRBJ1-1; 7 bases align to TRBD1. The V and J ends lost 6 bases and 1 base, in that order; junction bases with no gene match: 5. The CDR3 spans 14 residues. Germline assignment: CDR1 LNHDA and CDR2 SQIVND (reference sequence). The DNA for the CDR3 is TGTGCCAGTAGACTGACAGGGAGGAACACTGAAGCTTTCTTT. Translating gives CASRLTGRNTEAFF.

This clonotype has just a few counts. A much larger clonotype is one base distant, so this may be a read error. V is TRBV12-3 or TRBV12-4 and J is TRBJ1-2; D not resolved. V was pared by 3 bases and J by 5 bases, with 13 bases between. This CDR3 is 14 amino acids long. Here the CDR3 reads CASSLPSGPYGYTF. The DNA for the CDR3 is TGTGCCAGCAGTTTGCCTTCCGGCCCATATGGCTACACCTTC.

This rearrangement joins TRBV7-2 to TRBJ2-1; unclear D gene. V shed 2 bases and J shed 10 bases, with 6 bases lying between them. Germline values: CDR1 SGHTA, CDR2 FQGNSA. The CDR3 contains 11 residues. The CDR3, as DNA: TGTGCCAGCAGCTTACTGGCCGAGCAGTTCTTC. Residues: CASSLLAEQFF.

This clonotype was picked up many times. The chain has TRBV20-1 and TRBJ2-5; 11 bases match TRBD2. The CDR3 is 17 residues long. V was pared by 4 bases and J by 3 bases, with 13 bases of the junction left unmatched. CDR1 DFQATT and CDR2 SNEGSKA come from the germline V gene (reference sequence). The CDR3 DNA reads TGCAGTGCTAAGTACGGGACTAGCGGTCAGTTCGAAGAGACCCAGTACTTC. It yields the protein CSAKYGTSGQFEETQYF.

Comment on this clonotype: This could be a read error, since a much larger clone is one nucleotide away. The chain couples TRBV27 to TRBJ2-5; tentatively, D is TRBD2 (6 bases). CDR1 and CDR2 from the germline V gene are MNHEY and SMNVEV (reference sequence). The CDR3 spans 13 residues. In DNA form, the CDR3 reads TGTGCCAGCAGCTTATCCCTTAGGGAGGCCCAGTACTTC. Protein: CASSLSLREAQYF.

This clonotype was counted ten times or more. This chain connects TRBV5-1 to TRBJ1-2; D is uncertain. CDR3 length: 14 amino acids. Germline V gene lookup returns CDR1 SGHRS and CDR2 YFSETQ. V lost 4 bases, J lost 5 bases, and 15 bases lay in between. The CDR3, as DNA: TGCGCCAGCAGCCCCGACCTCGGGGAGTATGGCTACACCTTC. It encodes CASSPDLGEYGYTF.

The chain employs TRBV12-3 or TRBV12-4 and TRBJ2-7; TRBD2 agrees at 10 bases. The V and J ends lost 4 bases and 2 bases, in that order; junction bases with no gene match: 17. This CDR3 has 19 residues. The CDR3 spells CASSSRQPLRLAGAYEQYF. CDR3 coding DNA: TGTGCCAGCAGTTCCCGACAGCCCCTACGGCTAGCGGGGGCCTACGAGCAGTACTTC.